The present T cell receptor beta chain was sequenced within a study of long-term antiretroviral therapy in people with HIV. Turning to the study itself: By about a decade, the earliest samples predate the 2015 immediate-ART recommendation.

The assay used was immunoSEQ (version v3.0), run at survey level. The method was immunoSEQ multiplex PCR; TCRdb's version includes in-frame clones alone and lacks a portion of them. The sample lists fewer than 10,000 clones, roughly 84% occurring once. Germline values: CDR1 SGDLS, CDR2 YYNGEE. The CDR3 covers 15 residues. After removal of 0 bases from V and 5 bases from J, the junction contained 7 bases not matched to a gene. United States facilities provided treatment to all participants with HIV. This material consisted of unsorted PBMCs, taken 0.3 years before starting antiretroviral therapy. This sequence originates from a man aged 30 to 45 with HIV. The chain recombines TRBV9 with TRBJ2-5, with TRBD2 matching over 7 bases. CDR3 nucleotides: TGTGCCAGCAGCGTAGTAGGGCTAGCGGAGGAGACCCAGTACTTC. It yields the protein CASSVVGLAEETQYF.